This T cell receptor (beta chain) is from a study of shared T cell receptors in the human thymus. The length of the CDR3 is 17 residues. Germline V lookup: CDR1 MNHEY, CDR2 SMNVEV (reference sequence). Trimming shortened V by 0 bases and J by 3 bases, and 16 bases separated the two germline ends. Assay: immunoSEQ multiplex PCR; the TCRdb copy retains only in-frame clones and omits some. The sample has about 380,000 clones, more than 85% seen once. This TCR was recovered from a human donor. This chain connects TRBV27 to TRBJ2-3, with D hard to call. The sequenced sample consisted of thymocytes. For the CDR3, the DNA is TGTGCCAGCAGTTTATCCTCCGACCAGAAATGGACAGATACGCAGTATTTT. It yields the protein CASSLSSDQKWTDTQYF.